Listed below are T cell receptor beta chains from one sample, sequenced in a study of CD8+ T cells in alopecia areata. TCRdb keeps only in-frame clones here, not all; method: immunoSEQ multiplex PCR. In the table there are approximately 210,000 clones, around 60% of which are singletons. The specimen comprised CD4+ T cells sorted from blood, sampled at week 4, from a patient treated with tofacitinib. These receptors originate from a human donor with alopecia areata. Both conserved end residues are part of each CDR3. Fields, in order: V gene, J gene, clone size, D gene, CDR3 DNA, CDR3 protein. D genes are given only for firm matches. Size is stated for part of the rows, as once, few or many counts, or as a class when the clone is expanded.

TRBV10-3	TRBJ1-1	few	.	TGTGCCATCACTTCCCTTGCGGGCACTGAAGCTTTCTTT	CAITSLAGTEAFF
TRBV29-1	TRBJ2-7	.	TRBD1	TGCAGCGTTGATGTACAGGGGGGATCCTACGAGCAGTACTTC	CSVDVQGGSYEQYF
TRBV18	TRBJ1-6	.	.	TGTGCCAGCTCATCCAACTCCTATAATTCACCCCTCCACTTT	CASSSNSYNSPLHF
TRBV29-1	TRBJ1-1	.	TRBD1	TGCAGCGCACAACAGGGGTTCGTGGGTGAAGCTTTCTTT	CSAQQGFVGEAFF
TRBV5-1	TRBJ2-5	once	.	TGCGCCAGCGGGCAGCTCAGGCCGGACGGACAAGAGACCCAGTACTTC	CASGQLRPDGQETQYF
TRBV2	TRBJ1-5	.	.	TGTGCCAGCAGTGATGGGCAGCCCCAGCATTTT	CASSDGQPQHF
TRBV30	TRBJ1-1	.	.	TGTGCCGGATGTAGGGGGAACACTGAAGCTTTCTTT	CAGCRGNTEAFF
TRBV7-8	TRBJ2-5	few	.	TGTGCCAGCAGCGGCGACAGCTTCCAAGAGACCCAGTACTTC	CASSGDSFQETQYF
TRBV2	TRBJ2-5	.	.	TGTGCCAGCGATTCAGGAGGACGAGGAGAGACCCAGTACTTC	CASDSGGRGETQYF
TRBV2	TRBJ2-4	once	TRBD1	TGTGCCAGCAGTCGTCCGACAGGGGGCGGAGGCAAAAACATTCAGTACTTC	CASSRPTGGGGKNIQYF
TRBV9	TRBJ1-2	.	.	TGTGCCAGCAGCGTAGCGCAGGAGCATCCTAACTATGGCTACACCTTC	CASSVAQEHPNYGYTF
TRBV7-9	TRBJ2-3	.	TRBD2	TGTGCCAGCAGTTCTAGCGGGGGACACACAGATACGCAGTATTTT	CASSSSGGHTDTQYF
TRBV18	TRBJ2-1	.	TRBD1	TGTGCCAGCTCCGTTGACAGGGATGTTGAGCAGTTCTTC	CASSVDRDVEQFF
TRBV30	TRBJ1-2	few	.	TGTGCCTGGAGTGCAGAAGGCAGGGTAGGCTATGGCTACACCTTC	CAWSAEGRVGYGYTF
TRBV30	TRBJ1-6	.	.	TGTGCCTGGAGGGTAACCACGACAGCCTTGGATTCACCCCTCCACTTT	CAWRVTTTALDSPLHF
TRBV4-1	TRBJ2-5	.	.	TGCGCCAGCAGCCAAGTCCACCTAGGGGCACAGACCCAGTACTTC	CASSQVHLGAQTQYF
TRBV30	TRBJ2-7	.	TRBD1	TGTGCCTGGGGACAGGGGATCTCCTACGAGCAGTACTTC	CAWGQGISYEQYF
TRBV15	TRBJ1-4	.	.	TGTGCCACCAGCAGAGGAGGAGGAACTAATGAAAAACTGTTTTTT	CATSRGGGTNEKLFF
TRBV4-3	TRBJ1-6	few	.	TGCGCCAGCAGCCAAGATCTACGGGTAAATTCACCCCTCCACTTT	CASSQDLRVNSPLHF
TRBV7-8	TRBJ2-1	few	TRBD2	TGTGCCAGCAGAACCGGGACTAGCGGGGGCCTATGGTTCAATGAGCAGTTCTTC	CASRTGTSGGLWFNEQFF
TRBV5-6	TRBJ2-1	.	.	TGTGCCAGCAGCTTGGAAGGTCCAGACAGGAGGGGCTACAATGAGCAGTTCTTC	CASSLEGPDRRGYNEQFF
TRBV4-3	TRBJ2-7	.	TRBD2	TGCGCCAGCAGCCAAGGGACTAGCGGGGCCTACGAGCAGTACTTC	CASSQGTSGAYEQYF
TRBV11-1	TRBJ2-1	few	TRBD2	TGTGCCAGCAGCTTAGCCACGGGGGGCTCCTACAATGAGCAGTTCTTC	CASSLATGGSYNEQFF
TRBV2	TRBJ2-5	.	.	TGTGCCAGCAGTTTACGTCGTGAGACCCAGTACTTC	CASSLRRETQYF
TRBV29-1	TRBJ2-5	.	TRBD2	TGCAGCGTTGATAGCGGGGGGGCCGCAGAGACCCAGTACTTC	CSVDSGGAAETQYF
TRBV6-5	TRBJ1-1	.	.	TGTGCCAGCAGCCGCACAACGAACACTGAAGCTTTCTTT	CASSRTTNTEAFF